Detailed here is one T cell receptor beta chain. The antigen remains undetermined. The sample originates from a study of beta chain features in type 1 diabetes. Study as a whole: No patient-donor differences in age, gender, total cells or subset yield.

The sequenced template was cDNA made from the entire isolated RNA. TCRdb's table, derived via immunoSEQ multiplex PCR, lists solely in-frame clones and lacks some. The profile shows approximately 600,000 clones, around 12% of them singletons. Germline V CDR1 and CDR2: MDHEN, SYDVKM. Trimming pared 8 bases from V and 0 bases from J, leaving 17 bases between. The length of the CDR3 is 15 residues. The study, taken as a whole, reports: There was a moderate but significant shortening of TCRB CDR3s in all four CD4+ subsets of Type 1 diabetes patients. PCR might favor shorter templates, equally in patients and controls. In the patient group, naive, central memory and Treg TCRB repertoires seemed more alike than in the healthy donor group.

The chain is built from TRBV28 and TRBJ2-7; tentative D call: TRBD2 (6 bases). Sequences were obtained from naive CD4+ T cells from blood. This sequence originates from a man aged 25-40 years with type 1 diabetes. In nucleotides, the CDR3 is TGTGCCAGCTCCATGGAGGGCTCCGTCTCCTACGAGCAGTACTTC. It is translated as CASSMEGSVSYEQYF.